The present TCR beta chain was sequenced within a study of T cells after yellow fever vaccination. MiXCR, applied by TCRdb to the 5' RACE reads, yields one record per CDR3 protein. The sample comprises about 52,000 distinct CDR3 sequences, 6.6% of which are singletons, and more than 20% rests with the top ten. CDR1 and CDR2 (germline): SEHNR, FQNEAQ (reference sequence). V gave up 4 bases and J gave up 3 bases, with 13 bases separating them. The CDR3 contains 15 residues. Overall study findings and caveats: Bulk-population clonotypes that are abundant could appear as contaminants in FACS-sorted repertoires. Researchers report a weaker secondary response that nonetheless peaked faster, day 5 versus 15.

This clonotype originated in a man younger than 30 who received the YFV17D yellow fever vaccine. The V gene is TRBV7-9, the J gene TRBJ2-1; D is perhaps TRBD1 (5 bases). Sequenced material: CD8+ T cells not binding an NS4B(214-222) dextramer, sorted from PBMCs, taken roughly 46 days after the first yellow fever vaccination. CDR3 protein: CASSSQGLVYNEQFF. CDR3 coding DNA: TGTGCCAGCAGCTCCCAGGGCCTCGTCTACAATGAGCAGTTCTTC.